The clone carrying this T cell receptor (beta chain) has a handful of counts. What it binds is unknown. The treatment is: roughly 20 received Ad26.COV2.S at low or high dose, single or two shots; 5 received placebo; per-sample allocation not given. Sampling happened 63 days after the first vaccine or placebo injection. Spike of the Wuhan-strain SARS-CoV-2 was expressed by an Ad26 vector, which formed the vaccine. This sample is part of a study of Ad26.COV2.S vaccination and SARS-CoV-2 variants. Study-wide context: The donor was enrolled in the Ad26.COV2.S arm of the COV1001 trial. Intramuscular Ad26.COV2.S doses were given once or twice, 56 days apart. Study-level points and caveats: Placebo recipients showed lower spike-specific TCR breadth than vaccinees.

Germline-derived CDR1 and CDR2 are SGHVS and FNYEAQ. This CDR3 region has 12 residues. The V gene lost 5 bases and the J gene lost 6 bases, with 10 bases spanning the gap. The data were produced by immunoSEQ multiplex PCR, yet TCRdb's version contains in-frame clones alone and is incomplete. The sample includes approximately 360,000 clones, about four fifths seen only once; the top ten take about 7.4%. The chain has TRBV7-6 and TRBJ1-1; possible D gene TRBD1, 6 bases. The TCR was taken from a person between 18 and 65 years old who received the Ad26.COV2.S COVID-19 vaccine or a placebo. The source material was peripheral blood, sampled in a trial of Ad26.COV2.S vaccine versus placebo. Written as DNA, the CDR3 is TGTGCCAGCAGCCCGGGACACCCTGAAGCTTTCTTT. Its protein product is CASSPGHPEAFF.